This T cell receptor beta chain was identified during a study of cytomegalovirus exposure and HLA in healthy donors. Study outcomes and limitations: Analysis was performed later, and it showed HLA-associated TCR beta chains to be more clonally expanded than equally common others. Presence/absence results assume similar sequencing depth per donor, which may not hold.

V was clipped by 3 bases and J by 2 bases, with 14 bases between them. The CDR3 loop spans 15 amino acids. Germline V gene lookup returns CDR1 MDHEN and CDR2 SYDVKM. With respect to this clone: Its matching antigen is unknown.

The PCR made use of 60 Vbeta and 13 Jbeta primers. The method was immunoSEQ multiplex PCR; TCRdb's version includes in-frame clones alone and lacks a portion of them. The profile shows some 200,000 clones, roughly 80% of them singletons. This chain links TRBV28 with TRBJ2-7; a possible D gene is TRBD2 (5 bases). The sequenced sample consisted of PBMCs. This TCR was sampled from a young woman in good health and CMV-seronegative. Here the CDR3 DNA reads TGTGCCAGCAGTTTTTGGGGAGAGTTGGCCTACGAGCAGTACTTC. This sequence encodes CASSFWGELAYEQYF.